What follows is one T cell receptor beta chain and its context. Its antigen is currently not known. The sample holds no much larger clone one base away, and base qualities are not on file. The immunoSEQ Assay was used to sequence TCRbeta CDR3 regions. After extraction, genomic DNA underwent amplification by bias-controlled multiplex PCR, followed by high-throughput sequencing. The authors' pipeline ran thus. To quantify the absolute abundance of every unique TCRbeta CDR3 region, sequences were collapsed and filtered. T cell fraction was estimated by normalization of TCRbeta template counts to usable DNA, with usable DNA being measured through amplification of reference genes present in all nucleated cells. Repertoire TCRs were annotated as SARS-CoV-2-specific by exact matching of V gene, CDR3 amino acid sequence and J gene to a known reactive TCR set. The reference SARS-CoV-2 TCR set was obtained from MIRA and was filtered for enrichment in COVID-19-positive ImmuneCODE repertoires, whereby public or cross-reactive TCRs were removed. Using the MIRA antigens, annotated TCRs were further analysed by specific ORF or by position within an ORF. Breadth was defined as annotated unique rearrangements over total unique productive rearrangements; depth was the summed frequency of those rearrangements. Two-sided Wilcoxon rank-sum tests were applied when comparing TCR breadth between groups. Entries here come from immuneACCESS through TCRdb and include only in-frame sequences with V and J called. Some clones fail to appear in such tables; in the studies checked, an unresolved V gene covers under half of the shortfall, and the cause of the remainder is unknown. V, J and clone size derive from that table, while D and trimming were established from the DNA sequence. Here the sample has around 250,000 clones; around 88% occur a single time. The ten biggest clones cover just under 3% of the sample.

The data belong to a study of Ad26.COV2.S vaccination and SARS-CoV-2 variants (dated by TCRdb to the early 2020s). Concerning the study at large: Vaccine-arm donors were drawn from COV1001, a multicentre, randomized, double-blind, placebo-controlled phase I-IIa trial of Ad26.COV2.S in healthy adults. Trial participants were randomized into five groups of five: low-dose or high-dose Ad26.COV2.S given once or twice, or placebo on both occasions. Investigators remained blinded to trial group allocation during experiments and outcome assessment. A total of roughly 30 samples were included in the TCR-sequenced set, comprising about 20 Ad26.COV2.S vaccine recipients, 5 placebo recipients and 8 SARS-CoV-2 convalescent individuals. Ad26.COV2.S was administered intramuscularly at 5 x 10^10 or 1 x 10^11 viral particles, either as a single shot or as two shots given 56 days apart. The specificity and breadth of SARS-CoV-2-reactive T cell receptors after Ad26.COV2.S vaccination were assessed by TCRbeta repertoire sequencing.

The CDR3 runs 11 amino acids, cysteine and phenylalanine included. The only DNA kept is the CDR3, 33 bases in frame from the first base. The germline ends are 6 bases apart after V is trimmed by 3 bases and J by 4 bases. CDR1 is given as DFQATT and CDR2 as SNEGSKA, both from the germline V gene (reference sequence). The treatment or condition label of this sample denotes: roughly 18 received Ad26.COV2.S at low or high dose, single or two shots; several received placebo; per-sample allocation not given. For vaccine and placebo recipients, the sequenced repertoires came from samples collected on day 63 after the first injection. Cohort 1b enrolled fewer than 30 adults aged 18-55 years at a single site in Boston, USA, between 29 July and 7 August 2020. Ad26.COV2.S was a replication-incompetent adenovirus type 26 vector that expressed a prefusion-stabilized SARS-CoV-2 spike protein derived from the original Wuhan strain.

Beyond this particular receptor, the publication reports: The study was not powered to compare responses between vaccine doses or regimens. It was noted by the authors that total T cell responses may have been underestimated by the TCR breadth and depth analyses. After vaccination, substantial breadth of spike-specific CD8+ and CD4+ T cell responses was reported. Non-spike TCR breadth was comparable between vaccine and placebo recipients, consistent with the vaccine containing only spike. Spike-specific TCR breadth was higher in Ad26.COV2.S recipients than in placebo recipients (P = 0.0014).

The rearranged segments are TRBV20-1 and TRBJ1-2; the D gene remains uncertain. This material consisted of peripheral blood, taken in a trial of Ad26.COV2.S vaccine versus placebo. The sequence was obtained from a person aged 18-60 years who received the Ad26.COV2.S COVID-19 vaccine or a placebo. CDR3 reads: CSASLGYGYTF. The DNA sequence is given as TGCAGTGCTAGTCTGGGCTATGGCTACACCTTC.